A selection of T cell receptor beta chains follows, all from one sample in a study of post-analysis software for immune sequencing data. TCRdb recomputed calls from the PCR reads with MiXCR, one row per CDR3 protein. The sample lists hundreds of thousands of distinct CDR3 sequences, 53% occurring once. The sequenced sample was blood. The receptors were gathered from a girl aged 10 to 17 with multiple sclerosis. Both conserved end residues are part of each CDR3. A D gene is named only where the DNA matches it firmly. Not all rows give a size; the values are once, few, many and, for expanded clones, a class.

size	V	D	J	CDR3	DNA
NA	TRBV14	NA	TRBJ2-6	CASSPATFVRTF	TGTGCCAGCAGCCCGGCTACCTTCGTCCGGACTTTC
NA	TRBV24-1	NA	TRBJ1-2	CATIVLWIPYGYTF	TGTGCCACCATTGTTCTTTGGATTCCCTATGGCTACACCTTC
NA	TRBV24-1	TRBD2	TRBJ2-3	CATSEDGTSGTDTQYF	TGTGCCACCAGTGAAGATGGGACTAGCGGCACAGATACGCAGTATTTT
few	TRBV9	TRBD1	TRBJ2-7	CASSQRTGRDEQYF	TGTGCCAGCAGTCAACGGACAGGGAGAGACGAGCAGTACTTC
NA	TRBV20-1	NA	TRBJ2-1	CSASGSSETQFF	TGCAGTGCATCGGGAAGCTCAGAGACCCAGTTCTTC
NA	TRBV6-2/TRBV6-3	NA	TRBJ2-3	CASRLGQGGDTDTQYF	TGTGCCAGCAGGCTGGGCCAGGGGGGTGACACAGATACGCAGTATTTT
NA	TRBV12-3/TRBV12-4	NA	TRBJ1-5	CASSLTGGASIQPQHF	TGTGCCAGCAGTTTAACGGGGGGCGCGTCAATACAGCCCCAGCATTTT
NA	TRBV5-1	TRBD1	TRBJ2-7	CASRSGSGGNEQYF	TGCGCCAGCAGGTCCGGGTCAGGGGGAAACGAGCAGTACTTC
few	TRBV5-1	NA	TRBJ2-7	CASGPSSIHEQYF	TGCGCCAGCGGCCCCTCCTCGATACACGAGCAGTACTTC
NA	TRBV5-4	NA	TRBJ2-7	CASTSKVETSYEQYF	TGTGCCAGCACGTCCAAGGTAGAAACCTCCTACGAGCAGTACTTC
NA	TRBV7-9	TRBD2	TRBJ2-7	CASSFTSGSGYEQYF	TGTGCCAGCAGCTTTACTAGCGGGAGTGGCTACGAGCAGTACTTC
few	TRBV20-1	NA	TRBJ2-5	CSAREVRGARQETQYF	TGCAGTGCTAGAGAGGTCCGGGGGGCGCGCCAAGAGACCCAGTACTTC
NA	TRBV9	NA	TRBJ1-1	CASSVETQLYTEAFF	TGTGCCAGCAGCGTAGAGACGCAGCTCTACACTGAAGCTTTCTTT
NA	TRBV7-2	NA	TRBJ2-7	CASSLKVGEQYF	TGTGCCAGCAGCCTTAAAGTCGGCGAGCAGTACTTC
NA	TRBV20-1	NA	TRBJ2-4	CSAPEMAKNIQYF	TGCAGTGCTCCCGAAATGGCCAAAAACATTCAGTACTTC
few	TRBV7-9	TRBD1	TRBJ2-3	CASSARGIPDTQYF	TGTGCCAGCAGCGCCAGGGGGATCCCAGATACGCAGTATTTT
once	TRBV20-1	NA	TRBJ1-2	CSARDLSPYGYTF	TGCAGTGCTAGAGATTTGTCCCCGTATGGCTACACCTTC
NA	TRBV7-2	TRBD1	TRBJ1-5	CASSLDRQGRPQHF	TGTGCCAGCAGCCTGGACAGGCAGGGTCGGCCCCAGCATTTT
NA	TRBV6-5	NA	TRBJ1-1	CASSYSQGMNTEAFF	TGTGCCAGCAGTTACTCGCAGGGTATGAACACTGAAGCTTTCTTT
once	TRBV5-1	NA	TRBJ2-7	CASSSNLDFYEQYF	TGCGCCAGCAGCTCGAACTTGGACTTCTACGAGCAGTACTTC
NA	TRBV2	TRBD2	TRBJ2-7	CASSERTSGRAYEQYF	TGTGCCAGCAGTGAAAGGACAAGCGGGAGGGCCTACGAGCAGTACTTC
NA	TRBV10-3	TRBD1	TRBJ2-3	CAISASGQVTDTQYF	TGTGCCATCAGTGCTTCGGGACAGGTCACAGATACGCAGTATTTT
once	TRBV20-1	NA	TRBJ2-7	CSARRDLSYEQYF	TGCAGTGCTAGACGGGACCTCTCCTACGAGCAGTACTTC
NA	TRBV5-1	TRBD1	TRBJ2-1	CASSGQGYEQFF	TGCGCCAGCAGCGGACAGGGCTATGAGCAGTTCTTC
many	TRBV5-6	NA	TRBJ2-1	CASSFSADASYNEQFF	TGTGCCAGCAGCTTCTCAGCAGACGCCTCCTACAATGAGCAGTTCTTC
NA	TRBV29-1	NA	TRBJ1-2	CSVQTGKGYTF	TGCAGCGTCCAAACAGGGAAAGGCTACACCTTC
NA	TRBV5-1	TRBD2	TRBJ2-7	CASSSRGGSYEQYF	TGTGCCAGCAGCTCCCGCGGGGGTTCCTACGAGCAGTACTTC
once	TRBV6-6	TRBD1	TRBJ1-1	CASSHGQVIRDTEAFF	TGTGCCAGCAGCCACGGACAGGTCATACGGGACACTGAAGCTTTCTTT
NA	TRBV7-9	NA	TRBJ1-1	CASSPDGFNTEAFF	TGTGCCAGCAGCCCGGACGGATTCAACACTGAAGCTTTCTTT
NA	TRBV5-1	TRBD1	TRBJ2-3	CASSLGSNRGFTDTQYF	TGCGCCAGCAGCTTGGGATCTAACAGGGGTTTCACAGATACGCAGTATTTT
NA	TRBV7-2	NA	TRBJ2-1	CASSSQTSYNEQFF	TGTGCCAGCAGCTCGCAGACTAGCTACAATGAGCAGTTCTTC
NA	TRBV2	TRBD2	TRBJ2-7	CASTWTSGIYEQYF	TGTGCCAGCACCTGGACTAGCGGGATTTACGAGCAGTACTTC
NA	TRBV11-2	NA	TRBJ2-1	CASSSSTGVYNEQFF	TGTGCCAGCAGCTCCAGCACGGGTGTGTACAATGAGCAGTTCTTC
NA	TRBV9	TRBD1	TRBJ2-7	CASSADRGEYYEQYF	TGTGCCAGCAGCGCCGACAGGGGAGAGTACTACGAGCAGTACTTC
NA	TRBV5-1	TRBD1	TRBJ2-3	CASSLAGQGRDTQYF	TGCGCCAGCAGCTTGGCGGGACAGGGTAGAGATACGCAGTATTTT
NA	TRBV27	TRBD2	TRBJ2-5	CASSIGTSGIRETQYF	TGTGCCAGCAGCATCGGGACTAGCGGGATCAGAGAGACCCAGTACTTC
NA	TRBV5-5	TRBD1	TRBJ2-5	CASSSAGTGGRETQYF	TGTGCCAGCAGCAGCGCCGGGACAGGGGGCAGAGAGACCCAGTACTTC
few	TRBV20-1	NA	TRBJ1-5	CSARDLTAYSNQPQHF	TGCAGTGCTAGAGATCTAACAGCCTATAGCAATCAGCCCCAGCATTTT
NA	TRBV18	NA	TRBJ2-5	CASSPGPIETQYF	TGTGCCAGCTCACCAGGACCCATAGAGACCCAGTACTTC
NA	TRBV7-9	TRBD1	TRBJ2-2	CASTAGTGDTGELFF	TGTGCCAGCACCGCCGGGACAGGGGACACCGGGGAGCTGTTTTTT
NA	TRBV15	TRBD1	TRBJ1-2	CATSRETGGTYGYTF	TGTGCCACCAGCAGGGAGACAGGGGGCACCTATGGCTACACCTTC
NA	TRBV29-1	NA	TRBJ2-1	CSVGPLAPREQFF	TGCAGCGTTGGTCCGCTAGCGCCAAGGGAGCAGTTCTTC
NA	TRBV20-1	TRBD2	TRBJ2-3	CSARTSGGTDTQYF	TGCAGTGCTAGGACTAGCGGGGGTACAGATACGCAGTATTTT
NA	TRBV29-1	TRBD2	TRBJ2-2	CSVGGGTSNTGELFF	TGCAGCGTTGGGGGGGGGACTTCGAACACCGGGGAGCTGTTTTTT
few	TRBV4-1	NA	TRBJ2-2	CASSQGTQSPNTGELFF	TGCGCCAGCAGCCAAGGTACCCAGAGCCCGAACACCGGGGAGCTGTTTTTT
NA	TRBV4-1	NA	TRBJ1-2	CASSQASNYGYTF	TGCGCCAGCAGCCAAGCCTCGAACTATGGCTACACCTTC
few	TRBV20-1	NA	TRBJ1-4	CSARLGKNEKLFF	TGCAGTGCTAGATTAGGGAAGAATGAAAAACTGTTTTTT
many	TRBV5-1	NA	TRBJ2-7	CASSDTASYEQYF	TGCGCCAGCAGCGACACGGCCTCCTACGAGCAGTACTTC
NA	TRBV5-1	TRBD2	TRBJ2-1	CASRPGLAGFNEQFF	TGCGCCAGCAGACCGGGACTAGCGGGGTTTAATGAGCAGTTCTTC
few	TRBV29-1	TRBD1	TRBJ1-2	CSVPDRDRHSGYGYTF	TGCAGCGTACCAGATCGGGACAGGCATTCGGGCTATGGCTACACCTTC
NA	TRBV29-1	TRBD2	TRBJ2-1	CTSRGDFNEQFF	TGCACGAGTCGGGGGGACTTCAATGAGCAGTTCTTC
NA	TRBV2	NA	TRBJ2-7	CASRGTFTYEQYF	TGTGCCAGCAGGGGGACATTTACCTACGAGCAGTACTTC
NA	TRBV12-3/TRBV12-4	TRBD2	TRBJ2-5	CASSSKPLAGTVETQYF	TGTGCCAGCAGTTCGAAACCCCTAGCGGGGACCGTTGAGACCCAGTACTTC
once	TRBV21-1	NA	TRBJ2-7	CARSRDRAAGQYF	TGTGCCCGGTCACGGGACAGGGCTGCCGGGCAGTACTTC